Detailed here is one T cell receptor beta chain. Its antigen target is currently unknown. Per-base qualities were not stored, and no clone one base away is much larger. These data belong to a study of blood T cells in healthy people across ages (dated by TCRdb to the mid-2010s). Regarding the complete study: In model experiments, roughly one uniquely barcoded TCR beta cDNA molecule per two T cells was captured by template switching. Using deep sequencing normalized with unique cDNA molecular identifiers, the study measured how TCR beta repertoire diversity changes with age. The donors were divided into four age groups: young (average approximately 16 years), middle-aged (almost 40), aged (roughly 60) and long-lived (about 84). To avoid experimental bias, donors of different ages were distributed randomly across sequencing lanes. For two donors (one aged 18 to 29 and one aged 80 or older), the study analyzed two additional independent replicas of 1 million unique cDNA reads from the same blood draw.

General conclusions and limits of the study: Observed TCR beta diversity correlated strongly with the percentage of naive T cells measured by flow cytometry. Compared with the aged group, the long-lived group had more naive CD4+ T cells, fewer expanded clones and increased TCR diversity, suggesting age selection. Estimates of total diversity from one million sequenced T cells were regarded as lower bounds and underestimates. The CMV infection status of donors was not known, potentially confounding age-related changes in expanded clonotypes. Observed TCR beta diversity per million T cells fell roughly linearly with age, and a significant reduction was already apparent by age around 39. Since profiling was done on bulk unsorted PBMCs, naive and antigen-experienced compartments could not be conclusively compared.

The 39 donors, aged about 6 to 95 years, were systemically healthy Caucasian individuals from Russia. Ten milliliters of peripheral blood were drawn from each donor into EDTA-treated Vacutainer tubes. PBMCs were isolated by Ficoll-Paque density-gradient centrifugation, with at least 6 million obtained per sample. Total RNA was extracted from PBMCs with Trizol reagent, with at least 5 micrograms obtained per sample. For every donor, flow cytometry on a PBMC aliquot measured the percentage of naive CD45RAhigh/CD27high T cells. Receptor libraries were prepared by 5' RACE. The instrument given in TCRdb is Illumina HiSeq 2500. The second PCR ran for roughly 7 to 11 cycles and used a J-beta primer mix along with a sample-barcoded 5' primer. Each TCR beta cDNA molecule received a unique molecular identifier from a template-switch 5' adaptor carrying 12 random nucleotides. Each sample yielded at least 3 million CDR3-containing paired-end reads. All of the RNA was converted into first-strand cDNA using the Mint cDNA synthesis kit, with a TRBC-specific oligonucleotide serving as the primer. Following uracil-DNA glycosylase treatment, a first 18-cycle PCR with universal primers M1SS and BC2_uni_R was performed on all cDNA. The original methods were these. Normalization of each sample was performed by random selection of 1 million high-quality reads, each carrying a distinct molecular identifier. Reads with shared molecular identifiers were discarded instead of being binned into consensus sequences. MiTCR, with a Q25 quality threshold and the strictest error-elimination algorithm, was used for CDR3 identification, clonotype clustering and error correction. Lower-bound total TCR beta diversity was estimated with a nonparametric unseen species model using Euler transformation. TCRdb took the public reads, trimmed them with fastp at Q25, ran MiXCR for clone calling and kept in-frame beta chains. All rows with the same CDR3 protein become a single entry with the most common DNA and genes. The V and J calls come from TCRdb's annotation, not from the publication. This sample gives approximately 880,000 distinct CDR3 sequences in total; about 48% of them show up just once. 13% of the sample is held by the ten biggest clonotypes.

Sequences were obtained from blood. This TCR was sampled from a man aged 25 to 40 in good health.

The CDR3 protein is CASSQDAPVPGTQYF. The base sequence is TGTGCCAGCAGCCAAGATGCCCCGGTGCCGGGTACGCAGTATTTT. The rearranged chain carries TRBV4-2 and TRBJ2-3, with the D gene uncertain. The CDR3 sequence holds 15 residues, the cysteine and phenylalanine included. Of the read, only the CDR3 DNA is kept; its 45 bases are in frame from base 1. The germline V gene provides CDR1 LGHNA and CDR2 YNFKEQ. V lost 0 bases and J lost 8 bases; the stretch between them is 15 bases long.